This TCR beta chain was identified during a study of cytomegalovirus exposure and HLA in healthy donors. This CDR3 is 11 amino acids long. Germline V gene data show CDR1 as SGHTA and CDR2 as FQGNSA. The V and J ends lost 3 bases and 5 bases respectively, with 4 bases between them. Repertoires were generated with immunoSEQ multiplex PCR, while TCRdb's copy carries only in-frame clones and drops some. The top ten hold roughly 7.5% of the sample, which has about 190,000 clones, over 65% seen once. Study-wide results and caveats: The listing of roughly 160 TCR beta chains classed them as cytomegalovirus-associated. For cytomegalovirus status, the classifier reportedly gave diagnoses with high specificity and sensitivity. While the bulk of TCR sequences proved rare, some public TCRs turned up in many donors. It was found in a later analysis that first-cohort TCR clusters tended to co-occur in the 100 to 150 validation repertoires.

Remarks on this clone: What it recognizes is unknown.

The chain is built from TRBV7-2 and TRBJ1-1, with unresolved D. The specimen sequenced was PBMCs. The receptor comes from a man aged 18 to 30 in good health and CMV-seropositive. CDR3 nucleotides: TGTGCCAGCAGCTTCTTTACTGAAGCTTTCTTT. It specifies CASSFFTEAFF.